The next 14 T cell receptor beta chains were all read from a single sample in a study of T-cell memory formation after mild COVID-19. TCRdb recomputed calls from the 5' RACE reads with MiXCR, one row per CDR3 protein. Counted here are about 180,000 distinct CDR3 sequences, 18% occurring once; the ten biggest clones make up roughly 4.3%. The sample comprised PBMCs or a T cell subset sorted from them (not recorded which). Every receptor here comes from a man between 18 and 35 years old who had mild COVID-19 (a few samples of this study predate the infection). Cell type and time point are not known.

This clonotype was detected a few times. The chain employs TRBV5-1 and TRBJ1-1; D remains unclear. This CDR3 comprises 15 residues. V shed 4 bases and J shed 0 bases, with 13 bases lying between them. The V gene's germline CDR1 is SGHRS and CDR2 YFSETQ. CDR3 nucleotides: TGCGCCAGCAGCCCCCTCACGCTAATGAACACTGAAGCTTTCTTT. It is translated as CASSPLTLMNTEAFF.

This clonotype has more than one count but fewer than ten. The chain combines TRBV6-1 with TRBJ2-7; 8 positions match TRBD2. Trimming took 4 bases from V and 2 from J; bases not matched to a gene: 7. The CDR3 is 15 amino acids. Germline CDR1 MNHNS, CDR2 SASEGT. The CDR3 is CASSASGGGPYEQYV. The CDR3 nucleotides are TGTGCCAGCAGTGCGTCCGGCGGGGGGCCCTACGAGCAGTACGTC.

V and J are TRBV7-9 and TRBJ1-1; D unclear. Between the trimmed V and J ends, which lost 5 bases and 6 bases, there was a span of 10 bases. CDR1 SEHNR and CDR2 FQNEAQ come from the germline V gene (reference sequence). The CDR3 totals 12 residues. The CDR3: CASSRDAAEAFF. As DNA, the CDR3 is TGTGCCAGCAGCCGAGATGCGGCTGAAGCTTTCTTT.

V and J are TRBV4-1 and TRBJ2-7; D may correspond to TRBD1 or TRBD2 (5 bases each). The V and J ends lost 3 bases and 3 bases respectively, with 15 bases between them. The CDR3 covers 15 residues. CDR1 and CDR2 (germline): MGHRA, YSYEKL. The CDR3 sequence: CASSHTGTKDYEQYV. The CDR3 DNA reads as TGCGCCAGCAGCCACACCGGGACGAAGGACTACGAGCAGTACGTC.

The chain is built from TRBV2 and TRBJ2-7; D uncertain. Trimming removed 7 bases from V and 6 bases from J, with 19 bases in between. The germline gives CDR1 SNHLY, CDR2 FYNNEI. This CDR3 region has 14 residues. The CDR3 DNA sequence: TGTGCCAGCAAAGAAACATTTCTGATCCCCGAGCAGTACGTC. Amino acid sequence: CASKETFLIPEQYV.

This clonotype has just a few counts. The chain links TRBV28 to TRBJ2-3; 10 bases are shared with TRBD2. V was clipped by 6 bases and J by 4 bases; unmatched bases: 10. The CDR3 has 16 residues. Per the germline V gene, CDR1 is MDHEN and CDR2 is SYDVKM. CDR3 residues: CASRKWASGGADTQYF. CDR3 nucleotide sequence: TGTGCCAGCAGGAAATGGGCTAGCGGGGGAGCAGATACGCAGTATTTT.

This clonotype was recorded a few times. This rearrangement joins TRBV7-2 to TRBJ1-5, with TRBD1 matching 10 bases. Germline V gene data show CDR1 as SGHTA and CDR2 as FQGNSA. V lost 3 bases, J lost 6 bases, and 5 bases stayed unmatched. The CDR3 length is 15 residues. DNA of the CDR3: TGTGCCAGCAGCTTGGGACAGGGGAGCGTTCAGCCCCAGCATTTT. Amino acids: CASSLGQGSVQPQHF.

This CDR3 is CASSRRAGVDNEQFF. CDR3 bases: TGTGCCAGCAGCCGCCGGGCAGGGGTGGACAATGAGCAGTTCTTC. The chain combines TRBV7-2 with TRBJ2-1; D may be TRBD1 (6 bases). V lost 5 bases, J lost 5 bases, and 16 bases lay in between. CDR3 length: 15 residues. Germline V gene data show CDR1 as SGHTA and CDR2 as FQGNSA.

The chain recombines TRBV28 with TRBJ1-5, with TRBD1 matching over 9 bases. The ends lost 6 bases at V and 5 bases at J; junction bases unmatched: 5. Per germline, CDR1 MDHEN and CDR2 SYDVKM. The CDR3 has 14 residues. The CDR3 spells CASRGQGVYQPQHF. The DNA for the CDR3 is TGTGCCAGCAGGGGACAGGGTGTATATCAGCCCCAGCATTTT.

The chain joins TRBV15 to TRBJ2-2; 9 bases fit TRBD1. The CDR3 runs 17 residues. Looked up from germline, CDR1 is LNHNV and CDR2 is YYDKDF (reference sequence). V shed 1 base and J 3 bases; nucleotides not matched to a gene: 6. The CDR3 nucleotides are TGTGCCACCAGCAGAGCTACGGGACAGGGATACACCGGGGAGCTGTTTTTT. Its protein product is CATSRATGQGYTGELFF.

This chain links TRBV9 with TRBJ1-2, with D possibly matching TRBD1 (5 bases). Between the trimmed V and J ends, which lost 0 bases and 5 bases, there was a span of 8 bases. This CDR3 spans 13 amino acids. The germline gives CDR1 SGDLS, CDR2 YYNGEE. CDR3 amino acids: CASSVGRDYGYTF. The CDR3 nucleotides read TGTGCCAGCAGCGTAGGCAGGGATTATGGCTACACCTTC.

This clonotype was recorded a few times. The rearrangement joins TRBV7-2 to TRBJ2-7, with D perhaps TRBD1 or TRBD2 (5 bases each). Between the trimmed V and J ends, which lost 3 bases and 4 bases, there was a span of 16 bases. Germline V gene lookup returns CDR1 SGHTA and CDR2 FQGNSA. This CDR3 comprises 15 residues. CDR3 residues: CASSFSGTNPYEQYF. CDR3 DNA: TGTGCCAGCAGCTTTTCCGGGACGAACCCTTACGAGCAGTACTTC.

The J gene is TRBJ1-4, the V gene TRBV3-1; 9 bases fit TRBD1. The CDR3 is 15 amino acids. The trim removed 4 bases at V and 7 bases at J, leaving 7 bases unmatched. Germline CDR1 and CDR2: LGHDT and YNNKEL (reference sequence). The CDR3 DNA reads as TGTGCCAGCAGCCTCCGAGGACAGGGGAGTGAAAAACTGTTTTTT. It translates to CASSLRGQGSEKLFF. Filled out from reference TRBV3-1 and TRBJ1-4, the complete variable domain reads DTAVSQTPKYLVTQMGNDKSIKCEQNLGHDTMYWYKQDSKKFLKIMFSYNNKELIINETVPNRFSPKSPDKAHLNLHINSLELGDSAVYFCASSLRGQGSEKLFFGSGTQLSVL.

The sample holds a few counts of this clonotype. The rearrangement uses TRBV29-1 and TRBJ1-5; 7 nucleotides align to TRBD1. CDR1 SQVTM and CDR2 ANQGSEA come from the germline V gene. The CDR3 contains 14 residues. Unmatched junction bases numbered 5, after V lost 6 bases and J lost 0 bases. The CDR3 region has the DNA TGCAGCGTCTTCGGACAGGTTAGCAATCAGCCCCAGCATTTT. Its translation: CSVFGQVSNQPQHF.